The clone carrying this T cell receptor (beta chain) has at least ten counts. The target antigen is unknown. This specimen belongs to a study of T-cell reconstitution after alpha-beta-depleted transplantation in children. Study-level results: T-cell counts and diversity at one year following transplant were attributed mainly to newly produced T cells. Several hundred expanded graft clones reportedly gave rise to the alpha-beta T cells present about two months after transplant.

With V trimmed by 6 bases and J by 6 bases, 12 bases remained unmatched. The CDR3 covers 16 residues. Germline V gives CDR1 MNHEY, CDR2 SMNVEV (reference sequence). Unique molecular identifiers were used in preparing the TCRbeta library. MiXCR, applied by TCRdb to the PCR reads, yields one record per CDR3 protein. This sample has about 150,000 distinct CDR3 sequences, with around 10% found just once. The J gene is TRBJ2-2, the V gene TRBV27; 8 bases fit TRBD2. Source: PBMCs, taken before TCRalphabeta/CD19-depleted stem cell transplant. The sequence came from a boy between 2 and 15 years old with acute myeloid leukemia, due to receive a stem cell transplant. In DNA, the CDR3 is TGTGCCAGCAGCCAAATCGGGGGGGACGCACCCGGGGAGCTGTTTTTT. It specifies CASSQIGGDAPGELFF.